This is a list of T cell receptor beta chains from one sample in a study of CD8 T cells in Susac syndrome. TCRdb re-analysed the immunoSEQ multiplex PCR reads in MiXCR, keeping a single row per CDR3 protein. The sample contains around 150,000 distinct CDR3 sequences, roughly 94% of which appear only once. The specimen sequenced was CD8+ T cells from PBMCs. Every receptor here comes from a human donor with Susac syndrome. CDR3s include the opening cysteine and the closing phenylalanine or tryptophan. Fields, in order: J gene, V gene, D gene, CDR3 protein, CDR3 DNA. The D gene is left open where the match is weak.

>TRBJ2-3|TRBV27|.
CASRIGGGRTDTQYF
TGTGCCAGCCGCATTGGAGGGGGAAGGACAGATACGCAGTATTTT
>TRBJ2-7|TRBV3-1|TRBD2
CASSQEGLGGEQYF
TGTGCCAGCAGCCAAGAGGGACTAGGTGGGGAGCAGTACTTC
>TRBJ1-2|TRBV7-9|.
CASSLHTPNYGYTF
TGTGCCAGCAGCCTACATACTCCTAACTATGGCTACACCTTC
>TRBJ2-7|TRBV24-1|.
CATSDNRESTYEQYF
TGTGCCACCAGTGATAACCGGGAGAGCACCTACGAGCAGTACTTC
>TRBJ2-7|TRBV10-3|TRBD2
CAIRASGRARSYEQYF
TGTGCCATCAGGGCTAGCGGGAGGGCCAGGTCCTACGAGCAGTACTTC
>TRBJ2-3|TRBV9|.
CASSVTTDTQYF
TGTGCCAGCAGCGTTACCACAGATACGCAGTATTTT
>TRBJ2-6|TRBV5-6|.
CASSLPSTGNSGANVLTF
TGTGCCAGCAGCTTACCTTCAACGGGTAACTCTGGGGCCAACGTCCTGACTTTC
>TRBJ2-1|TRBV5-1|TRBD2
CASSSDGLAGGGEQFF
TGCGCCAGCAGCTCCGACGGGCTAGCGGGGGGTGGTGAGCAGTTCTTC
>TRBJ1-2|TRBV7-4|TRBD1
CASSSNRGTGGYTF
TGTGCCAGCAGCTCAAACAGGGGCACCGGAGGCTACACCTTC
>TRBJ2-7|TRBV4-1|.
CASSQEPGTAGHEQYF
TGCGCCAGCAGCCAAGAACCCGGGACGGCAGGTCACGAGCAGTACTTC
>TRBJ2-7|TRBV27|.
CASSLSAGAYEQYF
TGTGCCAGCAGTTTATCGGCAGGGGCCTACGAGCAGTACTTC
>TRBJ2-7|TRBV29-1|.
CSVATGVETFAYEQYF
TGCAGCGTGGCCACGGGAGTAGAGACATTCGCCTACGAGCAGTACTTC
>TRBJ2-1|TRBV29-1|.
CSVEATREQFF
TGCAGCGTTGAAGCGACCAGGGAGCAGTTCTTC
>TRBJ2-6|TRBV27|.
CASSLMKGANVLTF
TGTGCCAGCAGTTTAATGAAGGGGGCCAACGTCCTGACTTTC
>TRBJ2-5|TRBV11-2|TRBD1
CASRQPGTGLQETQYF
TGTGCCAGCAGGCAACCCGGGACAGGGCTTCAAGAGACCCAGTACTTC
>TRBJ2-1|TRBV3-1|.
CASKRVEEDEQFF
TGTGCCAGCAAGAGGGTAGAGGAGGATGAGCAGTTCTTC
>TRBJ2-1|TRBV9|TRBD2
CASSVSGTSDLSNNEQFF
TGTGCCAGCAGCGTTTCCGGGACTAGCGATCTGTCCAACAATGAGCAGTTCTTC
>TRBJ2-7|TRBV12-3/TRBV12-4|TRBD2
CASSQIGGLAAYEQYF
TGTGCCAGCAGTCAAATAGGGGGACTAGCGGCTTACGAGCAGTACTTC
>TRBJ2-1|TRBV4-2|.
CASSQGADSYNEQFF
TGTGCCAGCAGCCAAGGAGCAGACTCCTACAATGAGCAGTTCTTC
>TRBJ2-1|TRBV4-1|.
CASSQGMAERGYNEQFF
TGCGCCAGCAGCCAAGGCATGGCTGAACGGGGCTACAATGAGCAGTTCTTC
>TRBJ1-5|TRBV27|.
CASSRPNQPQHF
TGTGCCAGCAGCCGTCCTAATCAGCCCCAGCATTTT
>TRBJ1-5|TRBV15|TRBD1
CATSSGTAANQPQHF
TGTGCCACCAGCAGCGGGACAGCCGCCAATCAGCCCCAGCATTTT
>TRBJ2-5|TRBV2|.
CASSDFNSLETQYF
TGTGCCAGCAGTGATTTTAACAGCCTGGAGACCCAGTACTTC